This record looks at one TCR beta chain sequence and its context. What it recognizes is unknown. The CDR3 end shows no conserved phenylalanine or tryptophan, and so a read error is likely. The TCR beta library used iRepertoire HTBI primers with Arm-PCR amplification of CDR3. MiXCR, run by TCRdb on the multiplex PCR reads, gives a single entry per CDR3 protein. The sample holds around 430,000 distinct CDR3 sequences, under 25% seen once. The CDR3 consists of 13 residues. The V gene end was trimmed by 5 bases and the J gene end by 5 bases; junction bases not matched to a gene: 5. The germline CDR1 and CDR2 sequences are MNHNS and SASEGT. Time point indicated: persistent/refractory GD, antithyroid drugs over 5 years with positive TRAb. The TCR library was made from RNA that had been extracted from PBMCs in TRIzol. The data are from a study of regulatory T cells in long-lasting Graves disease. The study, taken as a whole, reports: Persistent disease samples used TRBV28, TRBJ1-2 and TRBJ2-5 preferentially.

This material consisted of peripheral blood mononuclear cells (PBMCs), taken when the disease was refractory, from a patient treated with antithyroid drugs. The chain joins TRBV6-1 to TRBJ1-2, with 7 bases matching TRBD1. The TCR originated in a female donor with Graves disease. The DNA for the CDR3 is TGTGCCAGCAGTCTACAGGGGAGTTATGGCTACACCTGC. Translated: CASSLQGSYGYTC.